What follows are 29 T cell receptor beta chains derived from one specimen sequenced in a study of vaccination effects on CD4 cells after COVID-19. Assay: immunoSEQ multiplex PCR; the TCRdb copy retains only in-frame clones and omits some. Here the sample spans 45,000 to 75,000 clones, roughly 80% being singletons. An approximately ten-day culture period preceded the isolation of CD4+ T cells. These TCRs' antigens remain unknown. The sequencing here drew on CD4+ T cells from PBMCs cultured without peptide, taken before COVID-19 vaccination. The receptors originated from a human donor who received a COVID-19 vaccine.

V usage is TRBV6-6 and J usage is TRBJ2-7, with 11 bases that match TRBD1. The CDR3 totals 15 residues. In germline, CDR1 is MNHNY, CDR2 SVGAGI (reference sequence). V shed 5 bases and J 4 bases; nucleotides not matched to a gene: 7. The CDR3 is CASSRFGQGAYEQYV. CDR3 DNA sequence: TGTGCCAGCAGTCGGTTCGGACAGGGGGCGTACGAGCAGTACGTC.

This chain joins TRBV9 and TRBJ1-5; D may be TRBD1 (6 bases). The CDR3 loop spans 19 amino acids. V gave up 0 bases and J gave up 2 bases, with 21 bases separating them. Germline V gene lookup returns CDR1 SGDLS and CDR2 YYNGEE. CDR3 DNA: TGTGCCAGCAGCGTAGTAGCTGGGGGCGGATTCTATTGCAATCAGCCCCAGCATTTT. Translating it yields CASSVVAGGGFYCNQPQHF.

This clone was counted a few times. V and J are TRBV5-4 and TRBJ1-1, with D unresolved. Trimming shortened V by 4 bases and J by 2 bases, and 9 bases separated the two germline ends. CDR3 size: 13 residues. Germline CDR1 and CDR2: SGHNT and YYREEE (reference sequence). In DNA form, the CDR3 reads TGTGCCAGCAGCCCGGAACAAAACACTGAAGCTTTCTTT. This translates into CASSPEQNTEAFF.

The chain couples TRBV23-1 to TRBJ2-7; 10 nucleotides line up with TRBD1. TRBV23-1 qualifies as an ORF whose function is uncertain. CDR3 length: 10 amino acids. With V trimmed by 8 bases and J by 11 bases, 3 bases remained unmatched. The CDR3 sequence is CASQDRGEYV. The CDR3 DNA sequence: TGCGCCAGCCAGGACAGGGGGGAGTACGTC.

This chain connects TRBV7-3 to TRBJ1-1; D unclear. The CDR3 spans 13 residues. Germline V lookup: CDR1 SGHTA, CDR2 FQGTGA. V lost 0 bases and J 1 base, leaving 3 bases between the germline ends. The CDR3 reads CASSLTPNTEAFF. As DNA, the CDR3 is TGTGCCAGCAGCTTAACGCCGAACACTGAAGCTTTCTTT.

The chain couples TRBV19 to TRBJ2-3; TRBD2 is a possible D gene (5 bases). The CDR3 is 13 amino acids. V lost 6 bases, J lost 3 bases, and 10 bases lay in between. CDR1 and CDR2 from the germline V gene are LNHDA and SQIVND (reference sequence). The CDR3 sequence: CASRVRGTDTQYF. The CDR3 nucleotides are TGTGCCAGTAGAGTTCGGGGAACAGATACGCAGTATTTT.

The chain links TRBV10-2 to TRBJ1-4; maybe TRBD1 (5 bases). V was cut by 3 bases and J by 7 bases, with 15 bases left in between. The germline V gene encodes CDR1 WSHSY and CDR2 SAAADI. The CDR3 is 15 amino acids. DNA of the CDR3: TGCGCCAGCAGTGATAATTTCAGGGTCGGTGAAAAACTGTTTTTT. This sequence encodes CASSDNFRVGEKLFF.

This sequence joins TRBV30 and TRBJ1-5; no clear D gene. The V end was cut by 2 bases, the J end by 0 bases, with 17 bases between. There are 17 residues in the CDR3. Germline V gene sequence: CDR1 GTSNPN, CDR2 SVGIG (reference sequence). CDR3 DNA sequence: TGTGCCTGGAGTCCCGAAAGGTCAGGCAATAGCAATCAGCCCCAGCATTTT. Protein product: CAWSPERSGNSNQPQHF. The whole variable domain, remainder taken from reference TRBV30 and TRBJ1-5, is SQTIHQWPATLVQPVGSPLSLECTVEGTSNPNLYWYRQAAGRGLQLLFYSVGIGQISSEVPQNLSASRPQDRQFILSSKKLLLSDSGFYLCAWSPERSGNSNQPQHFGDGTRLSIL.

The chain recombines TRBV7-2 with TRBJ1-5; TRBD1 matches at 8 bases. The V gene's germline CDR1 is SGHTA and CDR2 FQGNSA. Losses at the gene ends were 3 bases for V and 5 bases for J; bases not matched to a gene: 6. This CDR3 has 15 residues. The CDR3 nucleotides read TGTGCCAGCAGCTTGTGGCAGGGGGCAGATCAGCCCCAGCATTTT. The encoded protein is CASSLWQGADQPQHF. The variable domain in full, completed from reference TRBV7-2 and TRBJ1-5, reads GAGVSQSPSNKVTEKGKDVELRCDPISGHTALYWYRQSLGQGLEFLIYFQGNSAPDKSGLPSDRFSAERTGGSVSTLTIQRTQQEDSAVYLCASSLWQGADQPQHFGDGTRLSIL.

CDR3 DNA sequence: TGTGCCAGCAGCTTAGTATTGGTGGGCTACACCTTC. Encoded protein: CASSLVLVGYTF. V usage is TRBV7-2 and J usage is TRBJ1-2; D unresolved. This CDR3 has 12 residues. The V gene's germline CDR1 is SGHTA and CDR2 FQGNSA. With 1 base removed from V and 8 bases from J, the gap between germline ends came to 8 bases. Filled out from reference TRBV7-2 and TRBJ1-2, the complete variable domain reads GAGVSQSPSNKVTEKGKDVELRCDPISGHTALYWYRQSLGQGLEFLIYFQGNSAPDKSGLPSDRFSAERTGGSVSTLTIQRTQQEDSAVYLCASSLVLVGYTFGSGTRLTVV.

The CDR3: CASSNAAGDSTDTQYF. CDR3 in DNA: TGTGCCAGCAGCAACGCTGCGGGGGACTCTACAGATACGCAGTATTTT. This chain joins TRBV21-1 and TRBJ2-3; no check of the table's D call, TRBD2, against the DNA was made. TRBV21-1 is a pseudogene segment. The CDR3 covers 16 residues.

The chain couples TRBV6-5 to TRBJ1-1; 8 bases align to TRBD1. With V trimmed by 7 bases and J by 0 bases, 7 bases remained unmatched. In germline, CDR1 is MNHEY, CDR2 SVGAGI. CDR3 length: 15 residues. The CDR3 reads CASTPRDRLNTEAFF. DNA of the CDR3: TGTGCCAGCACCCCCCGGGACAGGCTGAACACTGAAGCTTTCTTT.

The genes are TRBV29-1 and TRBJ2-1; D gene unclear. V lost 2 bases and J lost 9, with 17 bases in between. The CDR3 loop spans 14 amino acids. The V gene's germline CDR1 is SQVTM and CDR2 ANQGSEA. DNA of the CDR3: TGCAGCGTTGAAACTGGGTGGGTCGGTGGTGAGCAGTTCTTC. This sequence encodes CSVETGWVGGEQFF.

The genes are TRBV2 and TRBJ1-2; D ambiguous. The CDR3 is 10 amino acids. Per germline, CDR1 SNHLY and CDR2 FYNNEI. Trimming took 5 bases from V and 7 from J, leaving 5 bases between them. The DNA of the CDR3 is TGTGCCAGCAGTAATGTTGGCTACACCTTC. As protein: CASSNVGYTF.

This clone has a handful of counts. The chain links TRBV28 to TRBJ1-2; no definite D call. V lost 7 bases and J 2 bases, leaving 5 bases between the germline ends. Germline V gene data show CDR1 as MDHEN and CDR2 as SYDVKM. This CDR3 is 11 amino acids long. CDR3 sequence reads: CASTSNYGYTF. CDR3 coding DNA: TGTGCCAGCACTTCAAACTATGGCTACACCTTC.

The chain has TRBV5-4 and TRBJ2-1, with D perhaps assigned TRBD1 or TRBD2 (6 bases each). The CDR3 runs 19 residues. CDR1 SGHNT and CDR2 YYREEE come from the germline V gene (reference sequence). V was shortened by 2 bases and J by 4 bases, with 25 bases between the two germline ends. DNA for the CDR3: TGTGCCAGCAGCTTAGGGGGGAGTGGAGGCACGGGGGTGTACAATGAGCAGTTCTTC. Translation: CASSLGGSGGTGVYNEQFF.

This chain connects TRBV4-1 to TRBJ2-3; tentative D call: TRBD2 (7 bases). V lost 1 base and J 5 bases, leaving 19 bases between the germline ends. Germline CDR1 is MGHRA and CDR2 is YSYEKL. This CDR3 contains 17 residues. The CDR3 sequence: CASSQGGVGGGGDTQYF. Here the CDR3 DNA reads TGCGCCAGCAGCCAAGGAGGTGTAGGGGGGGGCGGAGATACGCAGTATTTT.

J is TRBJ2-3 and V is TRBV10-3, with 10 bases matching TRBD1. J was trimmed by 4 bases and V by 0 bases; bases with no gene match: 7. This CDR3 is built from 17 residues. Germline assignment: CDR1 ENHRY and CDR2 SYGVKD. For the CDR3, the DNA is TGTGCCATCAGTGAGTCGGTGGGACAGGGGCCTCCAGATACGCAGTATTTT. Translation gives CAISESVGQGPPDTQYF.

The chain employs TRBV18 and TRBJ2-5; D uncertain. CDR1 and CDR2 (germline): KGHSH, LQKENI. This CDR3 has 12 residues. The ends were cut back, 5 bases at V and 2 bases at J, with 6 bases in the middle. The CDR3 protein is CASSNRQETQYF. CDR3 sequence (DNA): TGTGCCAGCTCAAATCGTCAAGAGACCCAGTACTTC.

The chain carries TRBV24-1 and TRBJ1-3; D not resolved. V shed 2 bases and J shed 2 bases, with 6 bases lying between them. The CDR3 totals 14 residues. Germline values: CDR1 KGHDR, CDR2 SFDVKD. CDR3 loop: CATSDSLTGNTIYF. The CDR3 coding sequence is TGTGCCACCAGTGATTCTTTGACTGGAAACACCATATATTTT.

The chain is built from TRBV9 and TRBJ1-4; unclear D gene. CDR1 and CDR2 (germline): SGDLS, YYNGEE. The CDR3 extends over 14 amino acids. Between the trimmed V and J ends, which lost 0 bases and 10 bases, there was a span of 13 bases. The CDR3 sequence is CASSVAANSGKLFF. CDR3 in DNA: TGTGCCAGCAGCGTAGCGGCCAATTCGGGAAAACTGTTTTTT.

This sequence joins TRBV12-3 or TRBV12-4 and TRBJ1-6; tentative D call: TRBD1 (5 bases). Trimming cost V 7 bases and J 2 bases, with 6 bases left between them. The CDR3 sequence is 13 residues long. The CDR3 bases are TGTGCCAGCATGGGGGCCTATAATTCACCCCTCCACTTT. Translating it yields CASMGAYNSPLHF.

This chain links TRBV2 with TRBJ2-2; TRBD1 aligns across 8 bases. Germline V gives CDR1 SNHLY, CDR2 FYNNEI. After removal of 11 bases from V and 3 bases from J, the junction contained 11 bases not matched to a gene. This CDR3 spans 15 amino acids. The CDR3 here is CAAGDRRRYTGELFF. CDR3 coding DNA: TGTGCCGCAGGGGACAGGCGTAGGTACACCGGGGAGCTGTTTTTT.

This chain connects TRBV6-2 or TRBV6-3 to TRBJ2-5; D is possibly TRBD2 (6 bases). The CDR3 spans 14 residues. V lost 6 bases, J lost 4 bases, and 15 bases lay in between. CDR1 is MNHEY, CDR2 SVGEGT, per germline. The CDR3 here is CASSPGTFGETQYF. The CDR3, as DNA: TGTGCCAGCAGCCCCGGGACTTTTGGAGAGACCCAGTACTTC.

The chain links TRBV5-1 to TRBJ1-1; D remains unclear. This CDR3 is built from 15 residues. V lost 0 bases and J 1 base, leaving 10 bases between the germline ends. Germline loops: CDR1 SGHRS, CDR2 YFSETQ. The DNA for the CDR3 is TGCGCCAGCAGCTTGGCCGCCACGGGGAACACTGAAGCTTTCTTT. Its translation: CASSLAATGNTEAFF.

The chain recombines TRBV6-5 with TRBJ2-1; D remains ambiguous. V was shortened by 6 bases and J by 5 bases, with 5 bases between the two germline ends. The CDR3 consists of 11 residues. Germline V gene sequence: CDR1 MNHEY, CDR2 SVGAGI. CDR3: CASSRDNEQFF. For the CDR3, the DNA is TGTGCCAGCAGCCGGGACAATGAGCAGTTCTTC.

The CDR3 sequence is CASSPPGQQAYGYTF. The CDR3 DNA is TGTGCCAGCAGCCCTCCGGGACAGCAAGCCTATGGCTACACCTTC. V is TRBV4-2 and J is TRBJ1-2, with TRBD1 matching over 7 bases. The CDR3 runs to 15 residues. With V trimmed by 4 bases and J by 4 bases, 9 bases remained unmatched. CDR1 and CDR2 from the germline V gene are LGHNA and YNFKEQ.

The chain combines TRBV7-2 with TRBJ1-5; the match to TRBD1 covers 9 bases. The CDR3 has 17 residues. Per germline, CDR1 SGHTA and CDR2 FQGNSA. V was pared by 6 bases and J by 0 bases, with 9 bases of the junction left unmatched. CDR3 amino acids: CASSLQQGAVSNQPQHF. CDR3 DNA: TGTGCCAGCAGTTTACAACAGGGGGCCGTTAGCAATCAGCCCCAGCATTTT. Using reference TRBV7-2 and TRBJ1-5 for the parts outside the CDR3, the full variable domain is GAGVSQSPSNKVTEKGKDVELRCDPISGHTALYWYRQSLGQGLEFLIYFQGNSAPDKSGLPSDRFSAERTGGSVSTLTIQRTQQEDSAVYLCASSLQQGAVSNQPQHFGDGTRLSIL.

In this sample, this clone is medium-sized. CDR3 sequence (DNA): TGCGCCAGCAGCTTGGCCGGGATAAACGATCAGTTCTTC. Amino acids: CASSLAGINDQFF. The V call is TRBV5-1, the J call TRBJ2-1; D possibly corresponds to TRBD2 (5 bases). V was clipped by 0 bases and J by 13 bases, with 14 bases between them. This CDR3 spans 13 amino acids. Germline CDR1 SGHRS, CDR2 YFSETQ.